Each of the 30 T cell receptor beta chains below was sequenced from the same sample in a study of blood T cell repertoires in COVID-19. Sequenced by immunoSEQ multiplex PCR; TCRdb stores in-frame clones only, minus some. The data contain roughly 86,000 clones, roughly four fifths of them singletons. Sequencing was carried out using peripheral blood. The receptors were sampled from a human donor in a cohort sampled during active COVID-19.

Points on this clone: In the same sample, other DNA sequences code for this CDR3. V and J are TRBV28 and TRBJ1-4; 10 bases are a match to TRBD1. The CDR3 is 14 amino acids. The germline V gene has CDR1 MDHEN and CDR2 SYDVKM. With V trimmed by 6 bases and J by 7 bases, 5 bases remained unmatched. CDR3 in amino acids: CASSRQGAREKLFF. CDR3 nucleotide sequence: TGTGCCAGCAGCCGACAGGGGGCGCGTGAAAAACTGTTTTTT.

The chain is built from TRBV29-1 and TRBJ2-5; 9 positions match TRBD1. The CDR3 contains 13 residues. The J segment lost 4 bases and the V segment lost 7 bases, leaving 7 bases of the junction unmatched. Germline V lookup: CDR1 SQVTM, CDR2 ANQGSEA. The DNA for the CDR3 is TGCAGCGGAACAGGGGGCTGGGGAGAGACCCAGTACTTC. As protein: CSGTGGWGETQYF.

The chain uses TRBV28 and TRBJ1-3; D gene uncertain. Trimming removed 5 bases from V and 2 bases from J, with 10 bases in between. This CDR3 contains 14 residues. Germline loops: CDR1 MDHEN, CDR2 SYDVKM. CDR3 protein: CASSPTVPGNTIYF. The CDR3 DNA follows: TGTGCCAGCAGTCCCACAGTCCCTGGAAACACCATATATTTT.

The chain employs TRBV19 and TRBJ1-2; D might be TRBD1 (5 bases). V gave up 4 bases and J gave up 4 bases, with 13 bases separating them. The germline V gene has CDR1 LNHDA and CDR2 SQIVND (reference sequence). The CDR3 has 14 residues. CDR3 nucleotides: TGTGCCAGTAGTAGCCAACAGGCTTCCTATGGCTACACCTTC. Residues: CASSSQQASYGYTF.

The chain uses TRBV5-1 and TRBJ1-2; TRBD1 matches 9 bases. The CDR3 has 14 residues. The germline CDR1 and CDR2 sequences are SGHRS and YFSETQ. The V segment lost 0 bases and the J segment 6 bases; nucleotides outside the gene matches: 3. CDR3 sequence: CASSLDWTGDGYTF. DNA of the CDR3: TGCGCCAGCAGCTTGGACTGGACAGGGGATGGCTACACCTTC.

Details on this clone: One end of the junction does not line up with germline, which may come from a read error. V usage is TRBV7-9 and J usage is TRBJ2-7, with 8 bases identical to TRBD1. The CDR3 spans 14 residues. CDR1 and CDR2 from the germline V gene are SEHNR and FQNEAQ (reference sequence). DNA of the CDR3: TGTGCGAGCAGTCGACAGGGGAGCTCCTACGAGCAGTACTTC. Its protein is CASSRQGSSYEQYF.

CDR3 sequence reads: CASTKLVAGASLDTQYF. The CDR3 DNA sequence: TGTGCCAGCACTAAGCTTGTCGCGGGGGCGTCTTTAGATACGCAGTATTTT. The chain couples TRBV27 to TRBJ2-3; D might be TRBD2 (7 bases). This CDR3 is 17 amino acids long. Trimming shortened V by 7 bases and J by 5 bases, and 25 bases separated the two germline ends. Germline CDR1 and CDR2: MNHEY and SMNVEV (reference sequence).

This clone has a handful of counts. CDR3 loop: CSVETQHSYEQYF. In nucleotides, the CDR3 is TGCAGCGTTGAGACTCAACACTCCTACGAGCAGTACTTC. The rearrangement uses TRBV29-1 and TRBJ2-7; no definite D call. The CDR3 contains 13 residues. Germline CDR1 and CDR2: SQVTM and ANQGSEA. Trimming pared 3 bases from V and 0 bases from J, leaving 9 bases between.

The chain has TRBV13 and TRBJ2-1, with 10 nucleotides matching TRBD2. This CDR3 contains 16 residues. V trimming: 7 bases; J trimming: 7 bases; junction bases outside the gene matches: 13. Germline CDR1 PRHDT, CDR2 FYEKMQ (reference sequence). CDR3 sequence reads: CASTFLGLAEWNEQFF. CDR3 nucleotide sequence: TGTGCCAGCACCTTCTTAGGACTAGCGGAGTGGAATGAGCAGTTCTTC.

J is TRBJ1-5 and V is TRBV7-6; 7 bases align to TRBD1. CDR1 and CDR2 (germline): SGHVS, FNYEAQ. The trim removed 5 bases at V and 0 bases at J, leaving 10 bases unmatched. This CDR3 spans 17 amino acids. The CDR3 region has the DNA TGTGCCAGCAGCCGTTTAGGGGGCGGGAATAGCAATCAGCCCCAGCATTTT. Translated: CASSRLGGGNSNQPQHF.

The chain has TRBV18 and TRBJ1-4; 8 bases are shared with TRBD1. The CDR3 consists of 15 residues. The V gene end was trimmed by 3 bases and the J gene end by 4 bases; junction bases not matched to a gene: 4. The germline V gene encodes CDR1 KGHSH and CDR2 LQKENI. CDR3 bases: TGTGCCAGCTCACCCCTAGGACAGGGTAATGAAAAACTGTTTTTT. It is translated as CASSPLGQGNEKLFF.

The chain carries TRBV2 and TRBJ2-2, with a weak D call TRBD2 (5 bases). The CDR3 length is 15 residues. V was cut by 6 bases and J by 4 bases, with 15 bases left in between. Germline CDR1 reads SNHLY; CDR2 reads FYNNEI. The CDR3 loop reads CASRRLQSGTGELFF. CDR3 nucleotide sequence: TGTGCCAGCAGAAGACTCCAAAGCGGCACCGGGGAGCTGTTTTTT.

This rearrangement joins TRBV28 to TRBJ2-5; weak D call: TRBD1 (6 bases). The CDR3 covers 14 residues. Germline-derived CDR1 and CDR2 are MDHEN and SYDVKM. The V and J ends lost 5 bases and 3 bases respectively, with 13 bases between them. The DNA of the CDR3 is TGTGCCAGCAGTACCCTCAGGGGTAAAGAGACCCAGTACTTC. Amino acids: CASSTLRGKETQYF.

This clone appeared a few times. CDR3 sequence: CASSSGGRGGNTEAFF. The CDR3 DNA follows: TGTGCCAGTAGTTCGGGCGGACGGGGTGGGAACACTGAAGCTTTCTTT. The V and J genes are TRBV19 and TRBJ1-1; D is ambiguous. Per the germline V gene, CDR1 is LNHDA and CDR2 is SQIVND (reference sequence). The germline V and J ends were trimmed by 5 bases and 1 base, with 17 bases remaining between them. This CDR3 is 16 amino acids long.

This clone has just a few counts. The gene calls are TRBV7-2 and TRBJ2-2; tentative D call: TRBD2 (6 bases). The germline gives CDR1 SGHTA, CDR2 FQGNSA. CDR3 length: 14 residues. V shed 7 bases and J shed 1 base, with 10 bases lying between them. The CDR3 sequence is CASTRDLNTGELFF. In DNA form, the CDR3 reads TGTGCCAGCACTCGGGACTTGAACACCGGGGAGCTGTTTTTT.

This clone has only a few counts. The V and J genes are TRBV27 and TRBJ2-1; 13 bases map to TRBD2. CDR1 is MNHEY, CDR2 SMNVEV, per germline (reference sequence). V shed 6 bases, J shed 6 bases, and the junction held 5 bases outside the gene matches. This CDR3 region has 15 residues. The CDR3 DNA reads TGTGCCAGCAGGGAGGGACTAGCGGGACGCAATGAGCAGTTCTTC. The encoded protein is CASREGLAGRNEQFF.

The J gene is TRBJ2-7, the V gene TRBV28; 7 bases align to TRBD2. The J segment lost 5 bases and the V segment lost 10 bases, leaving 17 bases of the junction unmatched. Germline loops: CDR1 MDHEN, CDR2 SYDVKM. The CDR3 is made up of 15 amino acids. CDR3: CATRRAGGGVHEQYF. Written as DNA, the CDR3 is TGTGCCACCCGTAGAGCGGGTGGGGGGGTCCACGAGCAGTACTTC.

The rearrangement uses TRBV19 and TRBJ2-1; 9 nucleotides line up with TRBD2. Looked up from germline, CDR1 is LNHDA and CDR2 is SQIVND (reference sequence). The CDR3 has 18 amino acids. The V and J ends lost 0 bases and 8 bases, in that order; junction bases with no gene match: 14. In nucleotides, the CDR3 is TGTGCCAGTAGTATAGATCTCGGTAGCGGGGGATTCGGGGATGAGCAGTTCTTC. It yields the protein CASSIDLGSGGFGDEQFF.

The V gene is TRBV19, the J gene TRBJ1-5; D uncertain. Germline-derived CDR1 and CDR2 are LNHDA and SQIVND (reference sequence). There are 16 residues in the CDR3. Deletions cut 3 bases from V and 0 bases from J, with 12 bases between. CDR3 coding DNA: TGTGCCAGTAGTATCAAGGACTGGTATAGCAATCAGCCCCAGCATTTT. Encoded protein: CASSIKDWYSNQPQHF. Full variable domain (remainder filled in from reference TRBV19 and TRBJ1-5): DGGITQSPKYLFRKEGQNVTLSCEQNLNHDAMYWYRQDPGQGLRLIYYSQIVNDFQKGDIAEGYSVSREKKESFPLTVTSAQKNPTAFYLCASSIKDWYSNQPQHFGDGTRLSIL.

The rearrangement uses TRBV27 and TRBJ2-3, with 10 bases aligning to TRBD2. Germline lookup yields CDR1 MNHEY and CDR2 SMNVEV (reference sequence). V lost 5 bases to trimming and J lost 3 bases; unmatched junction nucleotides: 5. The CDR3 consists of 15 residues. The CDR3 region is CASSPIAGGTDTQYF. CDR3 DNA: TGTGCCAGCAGTCCCATAGCGGGGGGAACAGATACGCAGTATTTT.

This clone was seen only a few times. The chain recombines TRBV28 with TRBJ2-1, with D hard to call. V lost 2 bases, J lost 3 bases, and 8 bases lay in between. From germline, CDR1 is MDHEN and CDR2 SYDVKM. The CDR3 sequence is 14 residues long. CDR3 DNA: TGTGCCAGCAGTTTACCTCCAGTCTACAATGAGCAGTTCTTC. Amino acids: CASSLPPVYNEQFF.

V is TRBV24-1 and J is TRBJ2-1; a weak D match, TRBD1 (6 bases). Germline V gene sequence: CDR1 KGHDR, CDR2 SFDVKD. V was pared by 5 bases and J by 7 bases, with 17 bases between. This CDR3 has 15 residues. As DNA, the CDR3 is TGTGCCACCAGTGGTGGGACACGTCTTTGGAATGAGCAGTTCTTC. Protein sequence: CATSGGTRLWNEQFF.

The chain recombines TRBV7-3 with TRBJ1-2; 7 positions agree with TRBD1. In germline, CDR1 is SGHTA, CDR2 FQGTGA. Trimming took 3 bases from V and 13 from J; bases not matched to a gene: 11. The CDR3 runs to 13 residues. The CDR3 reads CASSFNSGQLVTF. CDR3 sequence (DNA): TGTGCCAGCAGCTTCAATTCGGGACAGCTCGTCACCTTC.

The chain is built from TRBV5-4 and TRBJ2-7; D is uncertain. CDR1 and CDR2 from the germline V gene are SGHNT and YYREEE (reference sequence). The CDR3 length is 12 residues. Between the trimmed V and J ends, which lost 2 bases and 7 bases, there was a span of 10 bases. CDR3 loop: CASSFRLGEQYF. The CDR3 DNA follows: TGTGCCAGCAGCTTCAGGCTCGGAGAGCAGTACTTC. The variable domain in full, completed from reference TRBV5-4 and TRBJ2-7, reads ETGVTQSPTHLIKTRGQQVTLRCSSQSGHNTVSWYQQALGQGPQFIFQYYREEENGRGNFPPRFSGLQFPNYSSELNVNALELDDSALYLCASSFRLGEQYFGPGTRLTVT.

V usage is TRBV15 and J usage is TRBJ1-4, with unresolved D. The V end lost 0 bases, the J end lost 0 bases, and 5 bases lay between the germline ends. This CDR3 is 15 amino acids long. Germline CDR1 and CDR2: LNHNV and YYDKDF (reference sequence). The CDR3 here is CATSRDAATNEKLFF. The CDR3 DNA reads TGTGCCACCAGCAGAGACGCAGCAACTAATGAAAAACTGTTTTTT.

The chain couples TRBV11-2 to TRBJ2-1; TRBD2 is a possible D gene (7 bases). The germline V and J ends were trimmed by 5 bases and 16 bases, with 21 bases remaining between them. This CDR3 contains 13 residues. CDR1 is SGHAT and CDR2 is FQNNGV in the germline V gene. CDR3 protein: CASSAREWEGGFF. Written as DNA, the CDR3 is TGTGCCAGCAGCGCTCGGGAGTGGGAGGGGGGTTTCTTC. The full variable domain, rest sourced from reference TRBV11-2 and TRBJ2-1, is EAGVAQSPRYKIIEKRQSVAFWCNPISGHATLYWYQQILGQGPKLLIQFQNNGVVDDSQLPKDRFSAERLKGVDSTLKIQPAKLEDSAVYLCASSAREWEGGFFGPGTRLTVL.

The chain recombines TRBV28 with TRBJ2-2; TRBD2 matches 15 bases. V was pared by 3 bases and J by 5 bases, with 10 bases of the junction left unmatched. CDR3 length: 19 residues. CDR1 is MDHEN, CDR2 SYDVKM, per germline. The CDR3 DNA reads TGTGCCAGCAGTTTCCTCGGGACTAGCGGGGGGTTGGATACCGGGGAGCTGTTTTTT. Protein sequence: CASSFLGTSGGLDTGELFF.

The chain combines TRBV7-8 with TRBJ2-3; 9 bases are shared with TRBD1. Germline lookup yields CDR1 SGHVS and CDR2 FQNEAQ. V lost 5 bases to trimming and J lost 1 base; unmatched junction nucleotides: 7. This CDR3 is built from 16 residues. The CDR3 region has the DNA TGTGCCAGCAGCATAAAACAGGGGGCGCGCACAGATACGCAGTATTTT. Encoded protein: CASSIKQGARTDTQYF.

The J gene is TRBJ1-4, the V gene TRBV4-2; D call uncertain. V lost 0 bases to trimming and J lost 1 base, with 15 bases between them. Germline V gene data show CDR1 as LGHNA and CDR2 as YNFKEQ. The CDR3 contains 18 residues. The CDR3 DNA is TGTGCCAGCAGCCAAGATTCGTTATATCGGGGAACTAATGAAAAACTGTTTTTT. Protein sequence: CASSQDSLYRGTNEKLFF.

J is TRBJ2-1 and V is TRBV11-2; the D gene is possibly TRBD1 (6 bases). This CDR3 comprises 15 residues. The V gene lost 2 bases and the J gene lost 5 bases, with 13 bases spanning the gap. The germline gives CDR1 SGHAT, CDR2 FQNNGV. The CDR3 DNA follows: TGTGCCAGCAGCTTATTGGGGGCAGGGAACAATGAGCAGTTCTTC. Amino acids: CASSLLGAGNNEQFF.